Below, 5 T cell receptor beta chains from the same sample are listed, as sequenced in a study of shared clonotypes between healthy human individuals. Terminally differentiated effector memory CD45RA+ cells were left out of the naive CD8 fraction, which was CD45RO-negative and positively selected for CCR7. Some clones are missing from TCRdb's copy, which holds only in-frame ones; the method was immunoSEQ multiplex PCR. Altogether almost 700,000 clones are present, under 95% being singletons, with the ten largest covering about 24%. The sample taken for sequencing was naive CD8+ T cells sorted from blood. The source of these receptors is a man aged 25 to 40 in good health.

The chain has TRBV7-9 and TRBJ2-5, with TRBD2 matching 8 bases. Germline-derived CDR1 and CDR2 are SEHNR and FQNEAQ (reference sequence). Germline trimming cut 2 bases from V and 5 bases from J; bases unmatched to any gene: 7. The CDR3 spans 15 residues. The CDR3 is CASSLTAGRGETQYF. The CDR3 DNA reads TGTGCCAGCAGCTTAACCGCCGGGAGGGGTGAGACCCAGTACTTC.

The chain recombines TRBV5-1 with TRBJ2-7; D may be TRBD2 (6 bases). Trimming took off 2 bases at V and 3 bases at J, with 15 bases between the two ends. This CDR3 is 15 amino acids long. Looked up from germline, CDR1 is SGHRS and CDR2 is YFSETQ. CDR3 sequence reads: CASSLFPGGNYEQYF. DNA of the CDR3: TGCGCCAGCAGCTTATTTCCTGGAGGGAACTACGAGCAGTACTTC. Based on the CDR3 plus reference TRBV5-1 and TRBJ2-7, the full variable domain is KAGVTQTPRYLIKTRGQQVTLSCSPISGHRSVSWYQQTPGQGLQFLFEYFSETQRNKGNFPGRFSGRQFSNSRSEMNVSTLELGDSALYLCASSLFPGGNYEQYFGPGTRLTVT.

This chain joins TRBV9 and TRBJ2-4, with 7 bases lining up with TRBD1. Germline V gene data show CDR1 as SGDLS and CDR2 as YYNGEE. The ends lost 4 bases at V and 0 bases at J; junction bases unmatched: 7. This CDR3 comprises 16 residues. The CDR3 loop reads CASSRGDRKAKNIQYF. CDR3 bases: TGTGCCAGCAGCAGAGGGGACAGAAAAGCCAAAAACATTCAGTACTTC.

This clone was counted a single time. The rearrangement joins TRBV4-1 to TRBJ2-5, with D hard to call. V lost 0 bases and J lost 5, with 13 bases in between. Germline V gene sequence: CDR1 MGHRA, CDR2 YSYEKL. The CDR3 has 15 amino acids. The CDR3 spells CASSQDRAIGETQYF. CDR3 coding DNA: TGCGCCAGCAGCCAAGATCGGGCAATCGGGGAGACCCAGTACTTC.

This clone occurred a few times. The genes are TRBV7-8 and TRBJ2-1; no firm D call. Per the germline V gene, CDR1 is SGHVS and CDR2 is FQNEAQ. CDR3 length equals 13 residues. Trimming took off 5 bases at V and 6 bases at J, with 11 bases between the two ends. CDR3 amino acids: CASSPDTGNEQFF. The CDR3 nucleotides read TGTGCCAGCAGCCCTGATACGGGCAATGAGCAGTTCTTC.